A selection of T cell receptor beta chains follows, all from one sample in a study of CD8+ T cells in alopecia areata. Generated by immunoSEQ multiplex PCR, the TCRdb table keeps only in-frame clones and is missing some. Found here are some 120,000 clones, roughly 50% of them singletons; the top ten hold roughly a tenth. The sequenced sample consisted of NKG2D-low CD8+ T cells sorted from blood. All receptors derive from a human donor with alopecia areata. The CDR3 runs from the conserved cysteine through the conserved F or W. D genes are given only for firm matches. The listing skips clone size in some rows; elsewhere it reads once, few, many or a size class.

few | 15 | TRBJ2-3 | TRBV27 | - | CASAGGGQGTDTQYF
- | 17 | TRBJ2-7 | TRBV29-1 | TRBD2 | CSASRITRTSGIREQYF
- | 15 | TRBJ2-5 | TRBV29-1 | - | CSVEDSAGGEETQYF
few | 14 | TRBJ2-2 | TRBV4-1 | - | CASSQLSGTGELFF
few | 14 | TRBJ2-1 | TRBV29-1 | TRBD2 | CSVDSGRGDNEQFF
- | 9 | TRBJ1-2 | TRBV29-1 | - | CSVDEAGEF
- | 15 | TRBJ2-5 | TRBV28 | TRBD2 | CASSSLAGKLGTQYF
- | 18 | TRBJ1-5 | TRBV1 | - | CTSSQADDRDEGNQPQHF
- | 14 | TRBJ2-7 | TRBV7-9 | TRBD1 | CASSRTGNTYEQYF
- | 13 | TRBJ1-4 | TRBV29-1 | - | CSGHGEGNEKLFF
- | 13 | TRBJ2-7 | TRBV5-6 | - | CASSPAGYYEQYF
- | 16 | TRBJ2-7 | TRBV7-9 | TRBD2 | CASSSQRGLAGYEQYF
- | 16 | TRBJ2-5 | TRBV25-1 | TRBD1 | CASRGTGISYQETQYF
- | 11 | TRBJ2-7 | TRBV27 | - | CASSRGHEQYF
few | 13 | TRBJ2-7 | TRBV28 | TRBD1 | CASSARTGYEQYF
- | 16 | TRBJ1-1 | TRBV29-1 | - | CSVAGIIRGLNTEAFF
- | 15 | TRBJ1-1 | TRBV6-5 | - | CASFLFPSMNTEAFF
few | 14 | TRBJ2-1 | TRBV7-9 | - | CASTQGTAYNEQFF
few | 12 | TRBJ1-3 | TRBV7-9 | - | CASAGIGNTIYF
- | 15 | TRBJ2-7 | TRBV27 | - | CASQVVSGSAYEQYF
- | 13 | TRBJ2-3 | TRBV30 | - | CAWDGSSTDTQYF
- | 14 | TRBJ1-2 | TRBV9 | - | CASSPTQINYGYTF
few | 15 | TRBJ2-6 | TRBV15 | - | CATSRESSGANVLTF
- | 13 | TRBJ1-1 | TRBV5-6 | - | CASSLGPNTEAFF
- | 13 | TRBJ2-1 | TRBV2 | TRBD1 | CASSMGQRPEQFF
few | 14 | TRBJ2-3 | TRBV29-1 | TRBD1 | CSVGSQGPRDTQYF
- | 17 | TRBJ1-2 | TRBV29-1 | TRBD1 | CSVAGSGTGLTNYGYTF
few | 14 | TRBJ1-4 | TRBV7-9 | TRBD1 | CASSPLTGGEKLFF
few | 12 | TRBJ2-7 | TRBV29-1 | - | CSVESSPYEQYF
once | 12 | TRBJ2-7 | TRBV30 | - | CAWSATGHEQYF
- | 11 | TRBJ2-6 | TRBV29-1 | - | CSVWGANVLTF
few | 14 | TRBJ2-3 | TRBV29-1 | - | CSVNDRIYTDTQYF
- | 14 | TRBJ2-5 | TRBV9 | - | CASSVDGRMETQYF
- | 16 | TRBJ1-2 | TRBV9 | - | CASSVDGNSLNYGYTF
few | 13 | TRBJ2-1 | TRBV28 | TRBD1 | CASRDRDHNEQFF
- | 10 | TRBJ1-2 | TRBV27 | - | CATWGGGYTF
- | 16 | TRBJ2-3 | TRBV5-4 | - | CASSLGLSASTDTQYF
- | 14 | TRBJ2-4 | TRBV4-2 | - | CASSPGVGKNIQYF
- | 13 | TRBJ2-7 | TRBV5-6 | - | CASTIGAAYEQYF
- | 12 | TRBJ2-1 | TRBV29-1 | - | CSVQDSENEQFF
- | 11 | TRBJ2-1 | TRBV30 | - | CAFTLGGLGIF
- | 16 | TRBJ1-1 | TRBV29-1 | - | CSVEVEGFSPPFEAFF
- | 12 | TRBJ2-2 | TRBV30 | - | CAWSAGAGELFF
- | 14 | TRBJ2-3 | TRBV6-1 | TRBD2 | CASSSGGATDTQYF
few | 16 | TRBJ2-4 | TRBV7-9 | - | CASSSDRILAKNIQYF
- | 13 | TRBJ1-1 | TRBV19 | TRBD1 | CASSQGGIPEAFF
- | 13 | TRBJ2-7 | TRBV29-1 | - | CSVLGAKDYEQYF
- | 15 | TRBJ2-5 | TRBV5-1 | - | CASSLSGAVGETQYF
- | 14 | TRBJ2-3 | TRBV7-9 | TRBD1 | CASRETGETDTQYF
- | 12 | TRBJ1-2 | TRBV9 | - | CASTSRTVGYTF
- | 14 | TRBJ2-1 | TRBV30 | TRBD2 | CAWSTTSGSSEQFF
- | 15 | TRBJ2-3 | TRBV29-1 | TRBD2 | CSAGLAGGGTDTQYF
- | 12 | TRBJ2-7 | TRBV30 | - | CAWDTGRREQYF
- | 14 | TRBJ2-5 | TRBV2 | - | CASRQSGSQETQYF
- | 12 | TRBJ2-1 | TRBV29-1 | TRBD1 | CSVRTGYNEQFF
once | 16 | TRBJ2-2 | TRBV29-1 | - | CSVVNPGTTNTGELFF